What follows describes a single T cell receptor beta chain. The antigen remains unidentified. The sample belongs to a study of T cell responses to AZD1222 COVID-19 vaccine. Study results and limitations: Samples come after the peak T cell response, not at day 14. Baseline antibody screening turned up just six or seven seropositive AZD1222 recipients. Reportedly, nearly half of unique spike TCRs recognized epitopes outside B.1.351/B.1.1.7 mutations.

Assay: immunoSEQ multiplex PCR; the TCRdb copy retains only in-frame clones and omits some. This table has about 180,000 clones, around nine tenths appearing once. V was shortened by 0 bases and J by 2 bases, with 7 bases between the two germline ends. The germline V gene has CDR1 SGHTA and CDR2 FQGNSA. The CDR3 covers 14 residues. The chain combines TRBV7-2 with TRBJ1-1; D ambiguous. The clonotype was recovered from an adult in good health. Sequencing used peripheral blood, obtained on day 0 of AZD1222 vaccination. CDR3 bases: TGTGCCAGCAGCTTAGCAGCAGCCAACACTGAAGCTTTCTTT. It yields the protein CASSLAAANTEAFF.